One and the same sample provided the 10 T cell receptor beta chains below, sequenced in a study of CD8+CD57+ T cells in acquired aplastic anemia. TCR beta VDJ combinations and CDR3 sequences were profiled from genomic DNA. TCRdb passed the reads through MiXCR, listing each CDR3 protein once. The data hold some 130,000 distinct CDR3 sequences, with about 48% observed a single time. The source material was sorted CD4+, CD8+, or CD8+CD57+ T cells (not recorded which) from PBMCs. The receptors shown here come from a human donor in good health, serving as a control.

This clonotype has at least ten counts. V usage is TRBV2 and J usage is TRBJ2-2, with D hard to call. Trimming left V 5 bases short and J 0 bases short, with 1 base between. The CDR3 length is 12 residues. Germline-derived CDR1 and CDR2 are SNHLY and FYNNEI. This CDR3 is CASSSNTGELFF. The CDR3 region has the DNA TGTGCCAGCAGTTCGAACACCGGGGAGCTGTTTTTT.

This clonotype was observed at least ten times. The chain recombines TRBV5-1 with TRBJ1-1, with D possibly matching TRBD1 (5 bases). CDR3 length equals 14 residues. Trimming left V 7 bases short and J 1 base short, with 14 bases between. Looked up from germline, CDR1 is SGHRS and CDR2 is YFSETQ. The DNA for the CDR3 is TGCGCCAGCCAAACTGGACAACCGAACACTGAAGCTTTCTTT. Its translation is CASQTGQPNTEAFF.

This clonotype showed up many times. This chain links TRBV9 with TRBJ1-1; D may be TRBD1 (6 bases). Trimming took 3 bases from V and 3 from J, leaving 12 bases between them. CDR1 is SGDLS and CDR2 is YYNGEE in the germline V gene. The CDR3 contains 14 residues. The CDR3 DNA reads TGTGCCAGCAGCGCTAGAGGGGGGGACACTGAAGCTTTCTTT. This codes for CASSARGGDTEAFF.

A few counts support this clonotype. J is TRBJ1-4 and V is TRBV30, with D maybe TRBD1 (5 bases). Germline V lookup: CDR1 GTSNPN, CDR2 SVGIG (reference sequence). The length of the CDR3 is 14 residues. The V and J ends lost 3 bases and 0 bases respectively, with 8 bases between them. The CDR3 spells CAWSRVPTNEKLFF. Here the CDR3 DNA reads TGTGCCTGGAGCAGGGTACCAACTAATGAAAAACTGTTTTTT.

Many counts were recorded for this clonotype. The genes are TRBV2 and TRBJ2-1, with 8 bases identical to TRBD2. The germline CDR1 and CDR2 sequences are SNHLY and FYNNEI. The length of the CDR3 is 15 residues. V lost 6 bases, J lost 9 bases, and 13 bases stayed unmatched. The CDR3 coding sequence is TGTGCCAGCAGAGAGTCATCGGGGGGGCGGGCTGAGCAGTTCTTC. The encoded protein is CASRESSGGRAEQFF.

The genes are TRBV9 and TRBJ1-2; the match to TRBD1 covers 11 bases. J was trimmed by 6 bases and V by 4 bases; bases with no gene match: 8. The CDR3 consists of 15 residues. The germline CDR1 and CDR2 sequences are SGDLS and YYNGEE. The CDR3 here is CASSPRTGGVNGYTF. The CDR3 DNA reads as TGTGCCAGCAGCCCCAGGACAGGGGGCGTGAATGGCTACACCTTC. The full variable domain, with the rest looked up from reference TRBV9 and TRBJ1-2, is DSGVTQTPKHLITATGQRVTLRCSPRSGDLSVYWYQQSLDQGLQFLIQYYNGEERAKGNILERFSAQQFPDLHSELNLSSLELGDSALYFCASSPRTGGVNGYTFGSGTRLTVV.

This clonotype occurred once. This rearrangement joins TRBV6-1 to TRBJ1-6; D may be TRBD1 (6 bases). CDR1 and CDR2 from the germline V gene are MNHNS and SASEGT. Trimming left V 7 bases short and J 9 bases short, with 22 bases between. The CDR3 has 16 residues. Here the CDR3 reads CASNLLTTGRGSPLHF. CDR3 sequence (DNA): TGTGCCAGCAATCTCCTGACGACAGGTCGCGGTTCACCCCTCCACTTT.

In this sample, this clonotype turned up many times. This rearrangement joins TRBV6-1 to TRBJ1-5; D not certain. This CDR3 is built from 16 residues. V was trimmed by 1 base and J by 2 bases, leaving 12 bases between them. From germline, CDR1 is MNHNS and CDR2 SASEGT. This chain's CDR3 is CASSEGTLRGNQPQHF. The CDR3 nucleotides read TGTGCCAGCAGTGAAGGGACGCTTAGGGGCAATCAGCCCCAGCATTTT.

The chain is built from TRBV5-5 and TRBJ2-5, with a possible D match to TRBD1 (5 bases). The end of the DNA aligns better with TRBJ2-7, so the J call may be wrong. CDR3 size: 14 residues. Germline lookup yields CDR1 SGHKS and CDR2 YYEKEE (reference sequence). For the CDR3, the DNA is TGTGCCAGCAGCTTGGGGGCAGGGCACTACGAGCAGTACTTC. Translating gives CASSLGAGHYEQYF.

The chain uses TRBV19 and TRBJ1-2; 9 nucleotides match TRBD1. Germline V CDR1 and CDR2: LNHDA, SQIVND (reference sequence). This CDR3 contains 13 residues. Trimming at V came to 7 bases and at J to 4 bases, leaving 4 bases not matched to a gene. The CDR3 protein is CASTGQGIYGYTF. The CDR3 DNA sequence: TGTGCCAGTACAGGACAGGGGATCTATGGCTACACCTTC.